The 8 T cell receptor beta chains below come from one sample, sequenced in a study of CD8+CD57+ T cells in acquired aplastic anemia. CDR3 and TCR beta VDJ profiling relied on a genomic DNA template. Each CDR3 protein is one row after TCRdb ran MiXCR on the reads. The sample has approximately 200,000 distinct CDR3 sequences, approximately 49% seen once. The sample consisted of sorted CD4+, CD8+, or CD8+CD57+ T cells (not recorded which) from PBMCs. The source is a human donor in good health, serving as a control.

A remark on this clonotype: This clone may be a read error of a much larger clone one base away. This chain joins TRBV5-1 and TRBJ2-1; a possible D gene is TRBD1 (6 bases). Germline V gene sequence: CDR1 SGHRS, CDR2 YFSETQ. CDR3 length equals 14 residues. CDR3 DNA sequence: TGCGCCAGCAGCTTGGGGCTTAGGGACAATGAGCGGTTCTTC. Translation: CASSLGLRDNERFF.

This chain connects TRBV5-4 to TRBJ1-1, with TRBD1 as a possible D gene (5 bases). V was trimmed by 6 bases and J by 7 bases, leaving 19 bases between them. The germline CDR1 and CDR2 sequences are SGHNT and YYREEE (reference sequence). This CDR3 has 14 amino acids. The CDR3 protein is CASTLKADSSEAFF. For the CDR3, the DNA is TGTGCCAGCACCCTAAAAGCCGACAGTAGTGAAGCTTTCTTT.

This clonotype appeared many times. The chain joins TRBV3-1 to TRBJ1-1; D is ambiguous. The CDR3 runs to 13 residues. Trimming took 0 bases from V and 4 from J, leaving 6 bases between them. Germline V lookup: CDR1 LGHDT, CDR2 YNNKEL (reference sequence). The chain's CDR3 is CASSQESSTEAFF. DNA for the CDR3: TGTGCCAGCAGCCAAGAGAGCAGCACTGAAGCTTTCTTT.

This chain uses TRBV6-2 or TRBV6-3 with TRBJ1-5; D perhaps matches TRBD1 (5 bases). There are 14 residues in the CDR3. Germline V CDR1 and CDR2: MNHEY, SVGEGT. V lost 5 bases to trimming and J lost 9 bases, with 17 bases between them. This CDR3 is CASSQGGVRGPQHF. The CDR3 region has the DNA TGTGCCAGCAGTCAGGGTGGGGTAAGGGGGCCCCAGCATTTT.

This clonotype was found many times. The chain employs TRBV10-3 and TRBJ2-3; 8 bases align to TRBD2. The trim removed 7 bases at V and 0 bases at J, leaving 15 bases unmatched. The CDR3 extends over 18 amino acids. Germline CDR1 is ENHRY and CDR2 is SYGVKD. The CDR3, as DNA: TGTGCCATCACCCGAGGCGAGGCGGGGGGCCTTAGCACAGATACGCAGTATTTT. The encoded protein is CAITRGEAGGLSTDTQYF.

The chain carries TRBV9 and TRBJ2-3, with unresolved D. This CDR3 has 15 residues. Germline CDR1 is SGDLS and CDR2 is YYNGEE. V lost 0 bases to trimming and J lost 1 base, with 9 bases between them. The DNA for the CDR3 is TGTGCCAGCAGCGTAGTACTTTCGGGCACAGATACGCAGTATTTT. This sequence encodes CASSVVLSGTDTQYF. Combining the CDR3 with reference TRBV9 and TRBJ2-3 gives the whole variable domain DSGVTQTPKHLITATGQRVTLRCSPRSGDLSVYWYQQSLDQGLQFLIQYYNGEERAKGNILERFSAQQFPDLHSELNLSSLELGDSALYFCASSVVLSGTDTQYFGPGTRLTVL.

The count of this clonotype is one. V is TRBV19 and J is TRBJ2-5; D gene unclear. The germline gives CDR1 LNHDA, CDR2 SQIVND (reference sequence). This CDR3 is built from 14 residues. Trimming took 4 bases from V and 5 from J, leaving 14 bases between them. This CDR3 is CASSTRSEGETQYF. The CDR3 nucleotides read TGTGCCAGTAGTACCCGGTCCGAAGGGGAGACCCAGTACTTC.

The chain combines TRBV20-1 with TRBJ1-2; 7 bases agree with TRBD1. V lost 0 bases and J lost 1; bases outside the gene matches: 2. The CDR3 contains 14 residues. Germline V CDR1 and CDR2: DFQATT, SNEGSKA (reference sequence). Written as DNA, the CDR3 is TGCAGTGCTAGAGACCGACAGGGTAACTATGGCTACACCTTC. Protein: CSARDRQGNYGYTF.